This T cell receptor (beta chain) was obtained from a study of OX40 agonist ivuxolimab in advanced cancers. Study-wide background: The dose of intravenous ivuxolimab that patients received every 2 weeks ranged from 0.01 to 10 mg/kg.

Patients were excluded for autoimmune disease history or systemic immunosuppression. Sequenced by immunoSEQ multiplex PCR; TCRdb stores in-frame clones only, minus some. The table lists tens of thousands of clones, roughly four fifths of them singletons. This CDR3 has 15 amino acids. Germline V gives CDR1 SEHNR, CDR2 FQNEAQ (reference sequence). V gave up 7 bases and J gave up 2 bases; unmatched junction bases: 8. This material consisted of CD4+ or CD8+ T cells sorted from blood, taken in a trial of the OX40 agonist ivuxolimab. The receptor was isolated from an adult with an advanced solid tumor such as melanoma, head and neck, liver or kidney cancer. The rearrangement joins TRBV7-9 to TRBJ2-1, with 7 bases matching TRBD1. The CDR3: CASNAGTVPYNEQFF. In DNA, the CDR3 is TGTGCCAGCAACGCCGGGACAGTCCCCTACAATGAGCAGTTCTTC.